This TCR beta chain emerged from a study of blood T cell repertoires in COVID-19. Clones were sequenced by immunoSEQ multiplex PCR, and TCRdb holds only the in-frame ones, with some missing. There are roughly 260,000 clones in the sample; about 90% occur only once, and about 4% lies in the top ten. Germline V gene sequence: CDR1 KGHSH, CDR2 LQKENI. The V end was cut by 2 bases, the J end by 4 bases, with 20 bases between. The CDR3 length is 17 residues. The chain employs TRBV18 and TRBJ1-2; D uncertain. The sequence came from a woman aged 40 to 50 with acute or convalescent COVID-19. The specimen sequenced was peripheral blood. The CDR3 spells CASSPADKAPLGYGYTF. The CDR3 DNA sequence: TGTGCCAGCTCACCAGCCGACAAAGCCCCACTCGGCTATGGCTACACCTTC.